Shown below are 7 T cell receptor beta chains from a single sample sequenced in a study of blood T cell repertoires in COVID-19. Method: immunoSEQ multiplex PCR; TCRdb's copy keeps in-frame clones and lacks some. The sample lists 75,000 to 100,000 clones, approximately 84% seen once, with nearly 4.5% in the top ten. The source material was peripheral blood. The source of these receptors is a man in his 60s with acute or convalescent COVID-19.

The genes are TRBV4-3 and TRBJ1-6; the match to TRBD1 covers 7 bases. CDR3 size: 16 residues. The ends lost 0 bases at V and 9 bases at J; junction bases unmatched: 8. The V gene's germline CDR1 is LGHNA and CDR2 YSLEER. Written as DNA, the CDR3 is TGCGCCAGCAGCCAAGATACAAGGGGGCTTGGTTCACCCCTCCACTTT. Its translation: CASSQDTRGLGSPLHF.

V is TRBV10-2 and J is TRBJ2-1, with 14 positions matching TRBD2. The V and J ends lost 10 bases and 2 bases, in that order; junction bases with no gene match: 10. The CDR3 is 17 amino acids. Germline CDR1 reads WSHSY; CDR2 reads SAAADI. The CDR3 reads CATRLAGGPLTYNEQFF. As DNA, the CDR3 is TGCGCCACCAGACTAGCGGGAGGGCCCTTGACCTACAATGAGCAGTTCTTC.

The chain is built from TRBV10-1 and TRBJ2-2; D unclear. V lost 4 bases and J 6 bases, leaving 15 bases between the germline ends. The CDR3 contains 15 residues. CDR1 WNHNN and CDR2 SYGVQD come from the germline V gene (reference sequence). This chain's CDR3 is CASSGAALGAGELFF. The DNA of the CDR3 is TGCGCCAGCAGTGGGGCTGCGCTGGGCGCCGGGGAGCTGTTTTTT.

CDR3 sequence (DNA): TGTGCCAGCAGCCAAGGACTAGCGGGCTTCACCGGGGAGCTGTTTTTT. Protein sequence: CASSQGLAGFTGELFF. The rearrangement uses TRBV3-1 (or the pseudogene TRBV3-2) and TRBJ2-2; 10 nucleotides match TRBD2. After removal of 1 base from V and 4 bases from J, the junction contained 3 bases not matched to a gene. Germline CDR1 LGHDT, CDR2 YNNKEL (reference sequence). The CDR3 covers 16 residues.

This clone was detected only once. The gene calls are TRBV19 and TRBJ2-2, with 7 bases aligning to TRBD2. The length of the CDR3 is 18 residues. The trim removed 1 base at V and 5 bases at J, leaving 13 bases unmatched. Germline CDR1 and CDR2: LNHDA and SQIVND (reference sequence). The CDR3 nucleotides are TGTGCCAGTAGTATAGCGGTCTTGGCGGGAGTCTGGACCGGGGAGCTGTTTTTT. Translated, it gives CASSIAVLAGVWTGELFF.

The gene calls are TRBV12-3 or TRBV12-4 and TRBJ1-5, with no clear D. V gave up 3 bases and J gave up 6 bases, with 6 bases separating them. The CDR3 contains 12 residues. Here the CDR3 DNA reads TGTGCCAGCAGTTTTAGAGGTCAGCCCCAGCATTTT. Translated: CASSFRGQPQHF.

CDR3 sequence reads: CASSPRTGTGELFF. The CDR3 region has the DNA TGTGCCAGCAGCCCAAGGACAGGGACCGGGGAGCTGTTTTTT. The chain joins TRBV28 to TRBJ2-2; 8 bases line up with TRBD1. The length of the CDR3 is 14 residues. Germline trimming cut 6 bases from V and 5 bases from J; bases unmatched to any gene: 5. Germline lookup yields CDR1 MDHEN and CDR2 SYDVKM.